A selection of T cell receptor beta chains follows, all from one sample in a study of human T cells and chemical hapten exposure. TCRdb re-called the RACE reads with MiXCR, one entry per CDR3 protein. The sample records 60,000 to 80,000 distinct CDR3 sequences, around a third being singletons. Sequencing was performed on whole blood, taken in connection with sensitization to the hapten diphenylcyclopropenone (DPC). All receptors derive from a man aged 35 to 55 with alopecia areata. Some clones in this sample may be carry-over from other donors' samples. The CDR3 runs from the conserved cysteine through the conserved F or W. D genes are given only for firm matches. Some rows have no size entry. The others give once, few or many, or a class for an expanded clone.

size	J	V	D	length	DNA	CDR3
.	TRBJ2-1	TRBV28	.	10	TGTGCCAGCAGTTCTAGGTTCTGGTTCTTC	CASSSRFWFF
.	TRBJ2-6	TRBV12-3/TRBV12-4	.	14	TGTGCCAGCCAGTCCCCCTCTGGGGCCAACGTCCTGACTTTC	CASQSPSGANVLTF
.	TRBJ1-1	TRBV18	TRBD1	18	TGTGCCAGCTCGCATGATAGGACAGGGGCCTCTTTGAACACTGAAGCTTTCTTT	CASSHDRTGASLNTEAFF
.	TRBJ2-1	TRBV29-1	.	15	TGCAGCGCCCAACCGCTAGGGAGCTCCTACAATGAGCAGTTCTTC	CSAQPLGSSYNEQFF
few	TRBJ2-3	TRBV2	TRBD2	16	TGTGCCAGCAGTGAGCTAGCGGGGCCCCGCACAGATACGCAGTATTTT	CASSELAGPRTDTQYF
.	TRBJ2-5	TRBV7-9	.	14	TGTGCCAGCAGCCGGGTCCCCAATTATGAGACCCAGTACTTC	CASSRVPNYETQYF
.	TRBJ1-5	TRBV20-1	.	12	TGCAGTGCCCTCACAGGTGGGCAGCCCCAGCATTTT	CSALTGGQPQHF
.	TRBJ1-1	TRBV7-9	.	12	TGTGCCAGCAGCTTAGGCGGGACTGAAACTTTCTTT	CASSLGGTETFF
few	TRBJ1-5	TRBV5-6	.	15	TGTGCCAGCAGCTTAATCCGGGACGGCAATCAGCCCCAGCATTTT	CASSLIRDGNQPQHF
.	TRBJ2-3	TRBV23-1	TRBD1	15	TGCGCCAGCAGTCAATCGACCCAGGGGGAAGATACGCAGTATTTT	CASSQSTQGEDTQYF
.	TRBJ1-4	TRBV6-5	TRBD1	15	TGTGCCAGCAGTCCTAGGACAGGCGTCCATGAAAAACTGTTTTTT	CASSPRTGVHEKLFF
few	TRBJ2-7	TRBV6-2/TRBV6-3	.	13	TGTGCCAGCAAAATGGACGGACTGTACGAGCAGTACTTC	CASKMDGLYEQYF
.	TRBJ2-7	TRBV4-1	TRBD2	12	TGCGCCAGCAGCCAAGCGGGAGGCGAGCAGTACTTC	CASSQAGGEQYF
few	TRBJ1-5	TRBV28	.	14	TGTGCCAGCAGCGTGGGGAACCCCAATCAGCCCCAGCATTTT	CASSVGNPNQPQHF
few	TRBJ2-7	TRBV27	TRBD2	16	TGTGCCAGCAGTCTTCTACCTAGCGGGAGGGGTCGCGAGCAGTACTTC	CASSLLPSGRGREQYF
.	TRBJ2-1	TRBV18	.	12	TGTGCCAGCTCAACGGGGAACAATGAGCAGTTCTTC	CASSTGNNEQFF
.	TRBJ2-5	TRBV20-1	.	12	TGCAGTGCTAGAGTCCGGGGGGAGACCCAGTACTTC	CSARVRGETQYF
.	TRBJ2-5	TRBV7-9	.	12	TGTGCCAGCAGCTTTTCCGGAGAGACCCAGTACTTC	CASSFSGETQYF
few	TRBJ2-6	TRBV28	.	15	TGTGCCAGCAGTTTATCAGGGCCTGGGGCCAACGTCCTGACTTTC	CASSLSGPGANVLTF
.	TRBJ1-1	TRBV12-3/TRBV12-4	TRBD1	14	TGTGCCAGCAGTTTAGATAGGACAGGGCCCGAAGCTTTCTTT	CASSLDRTGPEAFF
few	TRBJ1-1	TRBV5-1	.	14	TGCGCCAGCAGCCTCTCCCAGGTCGGCTCTGAAGCTTTCTTT	CASSLSQVGSEAFF
.	TRBJ2-2	TRBV28	.	13	TGTGCCAGCTGGGGCCATAGCACCGGGGAGCTGTTTTTT	CASWGHSTGELFF
.	TRBJ2-1	TRBV5-5	TRBD2	17	TGTGCCAGCAGCGCTGGGACTAGCGGGAGTTTGGGCAATGAGCAGTTCTTC	CASSAGTSGSLGNEQFF
.	TRBJ2-5	TRBV27	TRBD2	15	TGTGCCAGCAAGGTACTAGCGGGAGACTCGGAGACCCAGTACTTC	CASKVLAGDSETQYF
.	TRBJ1-5	TRBV6-2/TRBV6-3	.	14	TGTGCCAGCAGTTACGCGGGGATGACTCAGCCCCAGCATTTT	CASSYAGMTQPQHF
few	TRBJ1-5	TRBV7-3	.	16	TGTGCCAGCAGCCAGTGGGACGGGGATAGCAATCAGCCCCAGCATTTT	CASSQWDGDSNQPQHF
.	TRBJ2-7	TRBV28	.	12	TGTGCCAGCAGTTACGGGAACTACGAGCAGTACTTC	CASSYGNYEQYF
.	TRBJ2-1	TRBV28	.	14	TGTGCCAGCAGGACAGAGGGGCGAAGGTCGGTGCAGTTCTTC	CASRTEGRRSVQFF
.	TRBJ2-3	TRBV21-1	.	18	TGTGCCAGCAGCAAGATGGGTGAAAGCGGGAGAGGGCCAGATACGCAGTATTTT	CASSKMGESGRGPDTQYF
.	TRBJ2-4	TRBV10-2	.	12	TGCGCCAGCATGGGGTCCAAAAACATTCAGTACTTC	CASMGSKNIQYF
.	TRBJ2-7	TRBV6-2/TRBV6-3	TRBD2	15	TGTGCCAGCACCCGAAGACTAGCGGGCCGCAGGGAGCAGTACTTC	CASTRRLAGRREQYF
.	TRBJ1-1	TRBV3-1	.	11	TGTGCCAGCAGCCAATTTTCTGAAGCTTTCTTT	CASSQFSEAFF
.	TRBJ2-1	TRBV29-1	TRBD1	14	TGCAGCGTTGATTTCGGGACAGGGGGTCGTGAGCAGTTCTTC	CSVDFGTGGREQFF
.	TRBJ2-1	TRBV20-1	.	11	TGCAGTGCTAGGGGGCACAATGAGCAGTTCTTC	CSARGHNEQFF
few	TRBJ2-1	TRBV7-2	.	13	TGTGCCAGCAGGGTGGGAGGGGGCAATGAGCAGTTCTTC	CASRVGGGNEQFF
few	TRBJ1-5	TRBV6-6	.	13	TGTGCCAGCGACAGGAATAGCAATCAGCCCCAGCATTTT	CASDRNSNQPQHF
.	TRBJ1-5	TRBV3-1	.	14	TGTGCCAGCAGCCAAGGAGGAGGAGGGCAGCCCCAGCATTTT	CASSQGGGGQPQHF
.	TRBJ1-5	TRBV20-1	.	11	TGCAGTGCCACGGAGTCAAAGCCCCAGCATTTT	CSATESKPQHF
.	TRBJ2-7	TRBV20-1	.	13	TGCAGTGCTCTACGAGGGCCCGCGGACGAGCAGTACTTC	CSALRGPADEQYF
.	TRBJ2-7	TRBV18	.	12	TGTGCCAGCTCACCTCGACTTTACGAGCAGTACTTC	CASSPRLYEQYF
few	TRBJ2-3	TRBV11-2	.	16	TGTGCCAGCAGCTTCAGGGGCCGGGAGTACACAGATACGCAGTATTTT	CASSFRGREYTDTQYF
.	TRBJ2-2	TRBV12-3/TRBV12-4	.	18	TGTGCCAGCAGTTTGCAACGGGGGAGCGGCCCGAACACCGGGGAGCTGTTTTTT	CASSLQRGSGPNTGELFF